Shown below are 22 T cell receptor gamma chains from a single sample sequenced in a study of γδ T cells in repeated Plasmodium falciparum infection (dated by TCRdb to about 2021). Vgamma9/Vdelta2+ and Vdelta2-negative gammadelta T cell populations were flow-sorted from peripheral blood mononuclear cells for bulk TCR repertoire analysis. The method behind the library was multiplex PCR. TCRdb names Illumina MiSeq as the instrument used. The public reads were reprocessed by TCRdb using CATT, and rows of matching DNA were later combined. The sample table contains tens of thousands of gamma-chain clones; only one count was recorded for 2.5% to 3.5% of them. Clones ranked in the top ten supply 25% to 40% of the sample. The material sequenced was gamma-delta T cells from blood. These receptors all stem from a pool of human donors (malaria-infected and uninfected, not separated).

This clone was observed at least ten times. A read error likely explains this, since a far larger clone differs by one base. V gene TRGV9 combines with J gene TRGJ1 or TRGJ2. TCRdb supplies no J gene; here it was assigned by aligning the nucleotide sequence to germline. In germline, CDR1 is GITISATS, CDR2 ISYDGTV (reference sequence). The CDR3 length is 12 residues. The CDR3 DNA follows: TGTGCCTTATGGGTGAATTATTATAAGAAACTCTTT. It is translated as CALWVNYYKKLF.

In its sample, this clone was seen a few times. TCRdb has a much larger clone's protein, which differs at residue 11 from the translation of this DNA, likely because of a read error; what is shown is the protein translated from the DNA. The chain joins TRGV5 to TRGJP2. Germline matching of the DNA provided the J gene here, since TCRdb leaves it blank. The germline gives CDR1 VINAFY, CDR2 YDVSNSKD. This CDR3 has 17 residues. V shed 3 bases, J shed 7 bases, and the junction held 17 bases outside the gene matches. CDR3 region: CATWDWEVMGNDWIKTF. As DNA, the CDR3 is TGTGCCACCTGGGACTGGGAGGTTATGGGTAATGATTGGATCAAGACGTTT.

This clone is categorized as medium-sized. The CDR3 here is CALWEAEFEYYYKKLF. CDR3 nucleotides: TGTGCCTTGTGGGAGGCAGAATTCGAATATTATTATAAGAAACTCTTT. V usage is TRGV9 and J usage is TRGJ1 or TRGJ2. This CDR3 has 16 amino acids. CDR1 and CDR2 (germline): GITISATS, ISYDGTV (reference sequence). J gave up 2 bases and V 2 bases, and 12 bases lay outside the gene matches.

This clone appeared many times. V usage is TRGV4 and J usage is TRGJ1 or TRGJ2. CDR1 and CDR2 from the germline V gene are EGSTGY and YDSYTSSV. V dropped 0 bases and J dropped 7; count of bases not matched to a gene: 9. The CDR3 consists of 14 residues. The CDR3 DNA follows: TGTGCCACCTGGGATGGGCGGGAGGGGTATAAGAAACTCTTT. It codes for CATWDGREGYKKLF.

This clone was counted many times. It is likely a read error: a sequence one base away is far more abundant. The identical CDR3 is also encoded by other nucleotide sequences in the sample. CDR3 in DNA: TGCGCCACCTGGACTCCCTATTATAAGAAACTCTTT. Translating gives CATWTPYYKKLF. This chain links TRGV4 with TRGJ1 or TRGJ2. TCRdb gives no J gene; it was assigned here by matching the DNA to germline. Germline V lookup: CDR1 EGSTGY, CDR2 YDSYTSSV. The length of the CDR3 is 12 residues.

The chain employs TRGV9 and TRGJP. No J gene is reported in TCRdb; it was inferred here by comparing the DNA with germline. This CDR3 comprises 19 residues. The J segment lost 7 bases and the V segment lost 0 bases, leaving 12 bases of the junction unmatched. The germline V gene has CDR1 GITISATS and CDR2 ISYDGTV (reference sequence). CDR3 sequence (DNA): TGTGCCTTGTGGGAGGTGCAGGTTCTTCGGGAGTTGGGCAAAAAAATCAAGGTATTT. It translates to CALWEVQVLRELGKKIKVF.

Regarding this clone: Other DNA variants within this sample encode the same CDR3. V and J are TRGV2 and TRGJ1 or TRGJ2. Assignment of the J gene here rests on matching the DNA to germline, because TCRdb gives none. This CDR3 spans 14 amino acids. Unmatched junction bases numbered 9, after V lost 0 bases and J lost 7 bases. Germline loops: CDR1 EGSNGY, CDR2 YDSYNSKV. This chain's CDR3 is CATWDGPGYYKKLF. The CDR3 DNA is TGTGCCACCTGGGACGGGCCCGGTTACTATAAGAAACTCTTT.

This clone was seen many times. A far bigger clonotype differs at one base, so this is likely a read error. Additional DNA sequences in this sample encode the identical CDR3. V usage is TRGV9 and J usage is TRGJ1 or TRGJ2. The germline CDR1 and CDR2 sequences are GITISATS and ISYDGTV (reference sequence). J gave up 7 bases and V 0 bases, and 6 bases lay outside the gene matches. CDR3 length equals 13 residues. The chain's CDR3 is CALWEVRRYKKLF. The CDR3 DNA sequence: TGTGCCTTGTGGGAGGTGCGCCGATATAAGAAACTCTTT.

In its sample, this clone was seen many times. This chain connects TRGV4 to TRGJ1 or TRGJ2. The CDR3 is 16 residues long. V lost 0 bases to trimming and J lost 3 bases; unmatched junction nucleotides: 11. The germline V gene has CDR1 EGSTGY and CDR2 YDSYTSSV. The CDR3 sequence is CATWDGPPPVYYKKLF. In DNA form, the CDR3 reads TGTGCCACCTGGGATGGGCCCCCCCCAGTTTATTATAAGAAACTCTTT.

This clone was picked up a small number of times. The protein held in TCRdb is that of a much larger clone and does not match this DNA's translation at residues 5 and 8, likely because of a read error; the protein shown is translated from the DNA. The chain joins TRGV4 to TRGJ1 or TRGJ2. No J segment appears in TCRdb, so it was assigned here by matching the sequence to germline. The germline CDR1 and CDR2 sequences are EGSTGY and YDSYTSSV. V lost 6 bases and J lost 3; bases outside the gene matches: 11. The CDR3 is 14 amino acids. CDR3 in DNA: TGTGCCACCTGGAATGAATTGGGTTATTATAAGAAACTCTTT. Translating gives CATWNELGYYKKLF.

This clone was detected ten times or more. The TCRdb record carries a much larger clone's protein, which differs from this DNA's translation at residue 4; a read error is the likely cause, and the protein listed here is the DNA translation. DNA of the CDR3: TGTGCCACCCGGGACGGGCCCCCGAATTATTATAAGAAACTCTTT. Translating gives CATRDGPPNYYKKLF. The chain is built from TRGV2 and TRGJ1 or TRGJ2. Germline values: CDR1 EGSNGY, CDR2 YDSYNSKV. The CDR3 is made up of 15 amino acids.

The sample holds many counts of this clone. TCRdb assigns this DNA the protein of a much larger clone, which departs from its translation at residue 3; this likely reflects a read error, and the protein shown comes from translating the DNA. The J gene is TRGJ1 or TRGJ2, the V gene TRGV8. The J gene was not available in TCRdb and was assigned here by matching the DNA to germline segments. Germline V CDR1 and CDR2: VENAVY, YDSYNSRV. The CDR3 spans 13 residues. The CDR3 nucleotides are TGTGCCCCCTGGGATTTAGGGTATTATAAGAAACTCTTT. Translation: CAPWDLGYYKKLF.

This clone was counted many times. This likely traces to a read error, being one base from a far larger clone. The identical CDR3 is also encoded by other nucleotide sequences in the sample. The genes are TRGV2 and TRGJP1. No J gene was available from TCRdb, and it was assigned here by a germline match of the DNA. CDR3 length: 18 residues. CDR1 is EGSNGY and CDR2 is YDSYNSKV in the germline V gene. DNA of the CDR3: TGTGCCACCTCCCAGATGGCTCTTAAATATACCACTGGCTGGTTCAAGATATTT. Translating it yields CATSQMALKYTTGWFKIF.

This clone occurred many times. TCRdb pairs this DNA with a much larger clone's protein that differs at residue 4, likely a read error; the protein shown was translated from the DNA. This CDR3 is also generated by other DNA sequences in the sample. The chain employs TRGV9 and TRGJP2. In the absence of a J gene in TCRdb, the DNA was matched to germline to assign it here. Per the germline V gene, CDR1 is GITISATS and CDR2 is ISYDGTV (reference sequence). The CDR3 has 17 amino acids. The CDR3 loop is CALREKWNKAGDWIKTF. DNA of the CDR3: TGTGCCTTGAGGGAGAAATGGAATAAGGCCGGAGATTGGATCAAGACGTTT.

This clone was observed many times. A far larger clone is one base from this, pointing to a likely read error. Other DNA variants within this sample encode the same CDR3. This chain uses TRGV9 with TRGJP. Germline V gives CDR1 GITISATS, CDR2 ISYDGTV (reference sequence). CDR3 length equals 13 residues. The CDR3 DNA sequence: TGTGCCTTGGGGGAGTTGGGCAAAAAAATCAAGGTGTTT. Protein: CALGELGKKIKVF.

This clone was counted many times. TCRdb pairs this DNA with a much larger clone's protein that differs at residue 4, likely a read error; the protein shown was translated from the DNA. The CDR3 spells CATRDGWYKKLF. The CDR3 DNA reads TGTGCCACCAGGGATGGGTGGTATAAGAAACTCTTT. The chain couples TRGV4 to TRGJ1 or TRGJ2. The V gene's germline CDR1 is EGSTGY and CDR2 YDSYTSSV. This CDR3 is 12 amino acids long.

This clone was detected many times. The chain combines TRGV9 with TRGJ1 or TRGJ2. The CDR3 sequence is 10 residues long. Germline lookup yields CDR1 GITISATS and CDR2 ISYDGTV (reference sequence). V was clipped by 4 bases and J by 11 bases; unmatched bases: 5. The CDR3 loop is CALWEGQKLF. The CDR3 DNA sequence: TGTGCCTTGTGGGAAGGTCAGAAACTCTTT.

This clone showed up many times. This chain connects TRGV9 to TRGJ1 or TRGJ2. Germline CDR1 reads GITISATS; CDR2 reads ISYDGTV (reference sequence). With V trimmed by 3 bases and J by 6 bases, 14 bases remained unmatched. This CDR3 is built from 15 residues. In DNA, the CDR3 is TGTGCCTTGTGGGAGTTTCGAGAGGGTGGTTATAAGAAACTCTTT. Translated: CALWEFREGGYKKLF.

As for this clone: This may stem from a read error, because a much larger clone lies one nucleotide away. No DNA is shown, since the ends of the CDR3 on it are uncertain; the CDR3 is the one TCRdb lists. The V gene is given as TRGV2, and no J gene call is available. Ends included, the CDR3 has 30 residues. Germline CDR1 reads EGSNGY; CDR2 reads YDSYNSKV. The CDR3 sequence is CATWEIIIRNSLAVEQHLLSQVSIGRIQHF.

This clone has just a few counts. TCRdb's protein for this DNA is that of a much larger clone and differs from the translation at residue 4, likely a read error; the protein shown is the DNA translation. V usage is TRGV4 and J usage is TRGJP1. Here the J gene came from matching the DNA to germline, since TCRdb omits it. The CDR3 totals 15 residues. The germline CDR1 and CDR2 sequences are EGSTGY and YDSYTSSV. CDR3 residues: CATRDGRVTGWFKIF. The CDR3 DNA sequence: TGTGCCACCCGGGATGGGCGGGTCACTGGTTGGTTCAAGATATTT.

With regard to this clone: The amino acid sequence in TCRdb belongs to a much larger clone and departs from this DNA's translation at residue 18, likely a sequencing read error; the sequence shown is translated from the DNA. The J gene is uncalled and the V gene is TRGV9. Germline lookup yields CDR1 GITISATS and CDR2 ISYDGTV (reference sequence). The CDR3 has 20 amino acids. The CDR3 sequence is CALWEVRGSYIGSSDWIETF. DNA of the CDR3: TGTGCCTTGTGGGAGGTGCGGGGAAGTTACATAGGGAGTAGTGATTGGATCGAGACGTTT.

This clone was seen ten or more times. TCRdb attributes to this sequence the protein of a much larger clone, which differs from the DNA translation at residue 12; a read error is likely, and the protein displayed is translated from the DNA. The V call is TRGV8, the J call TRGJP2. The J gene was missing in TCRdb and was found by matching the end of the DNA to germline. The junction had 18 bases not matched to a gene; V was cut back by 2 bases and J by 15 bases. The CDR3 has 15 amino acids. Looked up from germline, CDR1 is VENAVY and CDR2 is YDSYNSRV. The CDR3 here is CATWDTKYAHGVKTF. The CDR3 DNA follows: TGTGCCACCTGGGATACCAAATACGCTCATGGGGTCAAGACGTTT.